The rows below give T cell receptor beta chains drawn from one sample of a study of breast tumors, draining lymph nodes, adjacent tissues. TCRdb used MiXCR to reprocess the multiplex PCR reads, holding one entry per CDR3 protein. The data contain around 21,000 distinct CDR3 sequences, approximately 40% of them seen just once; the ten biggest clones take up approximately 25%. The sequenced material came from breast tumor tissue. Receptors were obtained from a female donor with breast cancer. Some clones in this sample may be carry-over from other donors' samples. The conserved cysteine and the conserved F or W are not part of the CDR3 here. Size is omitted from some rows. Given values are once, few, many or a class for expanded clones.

CDR3: ASRRDSHQETQY
size: -
V: TRBV7-2
length: 12

CDR3: SARTVNQPQH
size: many
V: TRBV20-1
length: 10

CDR3: AISESQGLIAKNIQY
size: -
V: TRBV10-3
length: 15

CDR3: SARGPGLASNEQF
size: -
V: TRBV20-1
length: 13

CDR3: ASSLAGVVGGAGGYT
size: many
V: TRBV7-3
length: 15

CDR3: ASRDRLSNQPQH
size: -
V: TRBV19
length: 12

CDR3: AISESGVPPYEQY
size: -
V: TRBV10-3
length: 13

CDR3: APNSYEQY
size: medium-sized
V: TRBV24-1
length: 8

CDR3: ASSRTRAGGNGYT
size: few
V: TRBV6-1
length: 13

CDR3: ASSQDNRGFSDNSPLH
size: few
V: TRBV4-1
length: 16

CDR3: ASSDGRGSPLH
size: many
V: TRBV2
length: 11

CDR3: ASSLETTGRKLF
size: many
V: TRBV7-6
length: 12

CDR3: AISERDGELF
size: -
V: TRBV10-3
length: 10

CDR3: ASRRSGRADHEQY
size: -
V: TRBV5-1
length: 13

CDR3: ASSYPGLAGTQSTQY
size: -
V: TRBV7-9
length: 15

CDR3: ASSISVYGYT
size: -
V: TRBV19
length: 10

CDR3: ATSVDGGSSYNSPLH
size: -
V: TRBV15
length: 15

CDR3: ASSRQSSGGAYNEQF
size: many
V: TRBV19
length: 15

CDR3: AWRANTGLDGN
size: many
V: TRBV30
length: 11

CDR3: ASSLGRGEQY
size: -
V: TRBV5-6
length: 10

CDR3: ASSDQRERNEQF
size: many
V: TRBV10-1
length: 12

CDR3: SASPLDPNTDTQY
size: -
V: TRBV20-1
length: 13

CDR3: ASSLGDRAYNSPLH
size: -
V: TRBV5-1
length: 14

CDR3: ASSVAGLALNEQF
size: -
V: TRBV9
length: 13

CDR3: ASSLVSLASETQY
size: few
V: TRBV11-2
length: 13

CDR3: SATSGTSGTEQY
size: many
V: TRBV20-1
length: 12

CDR3: ASSLGLDYNEQF
size: many
V: TRBV5-1
length: 12

CDR3: ASSYSGTGDYNEQF
size: -
V: TRBV6-5
length: 14

CDR3: ASSPGLAGAGELF
size: -
V: TRBV5-1
length: 13

CDR3: SASVVHTGELETQY
size: -
V: TRBV20-1
length: 14

CDR3: ATSDLQEGNTGELF
size: -
V: TRBV24-1
length: 14

CDR3: AISESSEANYGYT
size: -
V: TRBV10-3
length: 13

CDR3: ASSDSTGGADTQY
size: few
V: TRBV6-4
length: 13

CDR3: ASSVEQGGLLF
size: -
V: TRBV9
length: 11

CDR3: ASSLRENTYNEQF
size: many
V: TRBV7-8
length: 13

CDR3: ASSQDLSANYGYT
size: many
V: TRBV4-3
length: 13

CDR3: ATSSLLGGNQPQH
size: many
V: TRBV15
length: 13

CDR3: ASSESAEGYGYT
size: many
V: TRBV10-2
length: 12

CDR3: ASSLTTGTYNEQF
size: -
V: TRBV5-1
length: 13

CDR3: ASSAKTSGSSYNEQF
size: -
V: TRBV9
length: 15

CDR3: ASSAQGWVEQY
size: many
V: TRBV14
length: 11

CDR3: ASRTGISGEKLF
size: -
V: TRBV19
length: 12

CDR3: ATSDFQGASTGELF
size: many
V: TRBV24-1
length: 14

CDR3: ASSYGTGQY
size: few
V: TRBV6-5
length: 9

CDR3: ASSLASGTGVAQTQY
size: medium-sized
V: TRBV5-1
length: 15

CDR3: ASSLAGQLFYEQY
size: many
V: TRBV5-1
length: 13